This record concerns one T cell receptor (beta chain) sequence. Its matching antigen is unknown. This entry comes from a study of cytomegalovirus exposure and HLA in healthy donors. CDR1 is MGHRA and CDR2 is YSYEKL in the germline V gene. The CDR3 runs 16 residues. The V segment lost 1 base and the J segment 2 bases; nucleotides outside the gene matches: 3. PCR amplification relied on 60 Vbeta primers (plus 13 Jbeta primers). Assay: immunoSEQ multiplex PCR; the TCRdb copy retains only in-frame clones and omits some. The data hold around 130,000 clones, with about two thirds observed a single time. Study observations and caveats: An observed cluster of highly shared sequence variants was recorded as a likely sequencing artifact. A previous analysis found most TCR beta V segments productive roughly 87% or roughly 30% of the time.

The sequenced sample consisted of PBMCs. The clonotype comes from a middle-aged man in good health and CMV-seropositive. This sequence joins TRBV4-1 and TRBJ2-2, with 8 bases lining up with TRBD1. This CDR3 is CASSQVGQGNTGELFF. CDR3 in DNA: TGCGCCAGCAGCCAAGTAGGACAGGGAAACACCGGGGAGCTGTTTTTT.